These 27 T cell receptor beta chains came from one sample sequenced in a study of blood T cell repertoires in COVID-19. The repertoire was sequenced with immunoSEQ multiplex PCR; TCRdb's copy has only in-frame clones and lacks some. The table has hundreds of thousands of clones, approximately 80% seen once. Sequencing input: peripheral blood. Every receptor here comes from a woman older than 75 with active or convalescent COVID-19.

This rearrangement joins TRBV7-2 to TRBJ1-6; TRBD1 matches 9 bases. Trimming took 2 bases from V and 6 from J; bases not matched to a gene: 5. There are 16 residues in the CDR3. Germline lookup yields CDR1 SGHTA and CDR2 FQGNSA. DNA for the CDR3: TGTGCCAGCAGCTTAACCGGGACAGGGCTTAATTCACCCCTCCACTTT. It translates to CASSLTGTGLNSPLHF.

This clone has more than one count but fewer than ten. This chain's CDR3 is CASSLELTATNEKLFF. The CDR3 nucleotides are TGCGCCAGCAGCTTGGAACTTACTGCAACTAATGAAAAACTGTTTTTT. This chain joins TRBV5-1 and TRBJ1-4, with unresolved D. The germline V gene has CDR1 SGHRS and CDR2 YFSETQ. The V gene lost 0 bases and the J gene lost 0 bases, with 9 bases spanning the gap. This CDR3 comprises 16 residues.

The V and J genes are TRBV2 and TRBJ2-5, with TRBD1 matching 11 bases. Per germline, CDR1 SNHLY and CDR2 FYNNEI. Germline trimming cut 3 bases from V and 4 bases from J; bases unmatched to any gene: 7. The CDR3 has 16 residues. CDR3 in DNA: TGTGCCAGCAGTGAGCGACTGGGACAGGGGGGAGAGACCCAGTACTTC. Protein product: CASSERLGQGGETQYF.

The rearrangement joins TRBV30 to TRBJ2-1, with TRBD2 matching over 9 bases. CDR3 length: 14 residues. Germline values: CDR1 GTSNPN, CDR2 SVGIG (reference sequence). V lost 3 bases, J lost 4 bases, and 4 bases stayed unmatched. In nucleotides, the CDR3 is TGTGCCTGGAGACCAGCGGGGGGTTACAATGAGCAGTTCTTC. Translated, it gives CAWRPAGGYNEQFF.

The J gene is TRBJ1-5, the V gene TRBV2; 10 nucleotides line up with TRBD1. Germline CDR1 reads SNHLY; CDR2 reads FYNNEI. V lost 8 bases and J lost 3; bases outside the gene matches: 7. This CDR3 spans 15 amino acids. The CDR3, as DNA: TGTGCCAGCCGAGACAGGGGGCGCGACAATCAGCCCCAGCATTTT. Protein: CASRDRGRDNQPQHF.

The chain carries TRBV5-6 and TRBJ2-2; 11 bases are shared with TRBD1. This CDR3 is 16 amino acids long. In germline, CDR1 is SGHDT, CDR2 YYEEEE. J lost 7 bases, V lost 4 bases, and 9 bases had no gene match. The CDR3 DNA reads TGTGCCAGCAGCGACGGGACAGGGGGTCTCGGCGGGGAGCTGTTTTTT. Its translation is CASSDGTGGLGGELFF.

The gene calls are TRBV5-4 and TRBJ2-7, with a possible D match to TRBD2 (6 bases). The CDR3 has 16 residues. Germline values: CDR1 SGHNT, CDR2 YYREEE (reference sequence). V was trimmed by 1 base and J by 0 bases, leaving 14 bases between them. CDR3 protein: CASSLPGTLSSYEQYF. The DNA of the CDR3 is TGTGCCAGCAGCTTGCCCGGGACTCTAAGCTCCTACGAGCAGTACTTC.

This clone has just one count. The DNA of the CDR3 is TGTGCCAGCAGGAGAACACGGGACAATGGCTACACCTTC. Protein product: CASRRTRDNGYTF. The rearrangement uses TRBV27 and TRBJ1-2, with D possibly TRBD1 on 6 matching bases. With 6 bases removed from V and 6 bases from J, the gap between germline ends came to 14 bases. The CDR3 length is 13 residues. Germline V gene lookup returns CDR1 MNHEY and CDR2 SMNVEV (reference sequence).

V usage is TRBV19 and J usage is TRBJ1-5; possibly TRBD1 for D (5 bases). This CDR3 contains 15 residues. Trimming pared 3 bases from V and 2 bases from J, leaving 11 bases between. In germline, CDR1 is LNHDA, CDR2 SQIVND (reference sequence). CDR3: CASSILGVGNQPQHF. The CDR3 coding sequence is TGTGCCAGTAGTATCTTAGGGGTGGGCAATCAGCCCCAGCATTTT. The complete variable domain, with remaining parts taken from reference TRBV19 and TRBJ1-5, reads DGGITQSPKYLFRKEGQNVTLSCEQNLNHDAMYWYRQDPGQGLRLIYYSQIVNDFQKGDIAEGYSVSREKKESFPLTVTSAQKNPTAFYLCASSILGVGNQPQHFGDGTRLSIL.

The chain links TRBV4-1 to TRBJ2-5; TRBD1 matches 7 bases. The CDR3 has 15 residues. J lost 2 bases, V lost 0 bases, and 3 bases had no gene match. Germline V lookup: CDR1 MGHRA, CDR2 YSYEKL. CDR3: CASSQDLTGQETQYF. The CDR3 coding sequence is TGCGCCAGCAGCCAAGACTTGACAGGGCAAGAGACCCAGTACTTC.

The V call is TRBV5-6, the J call TRBJ1-6, with D perhaps TRBD1 (5 bases). This CDR3 is built from 14 residues. V was cut by 5 bases and J by 6 bases, with 12 bases left in between. CDR1 and CDR2 (germline): SGHDT, YYEEEE. In DNA, the CDR3 is TGTGCCAGCAGTTGGGGCCACAGTAATTCACCCCTCCACTTT. Its protein is CASSWGHSNSPLHF.

This clone was seen only once. This rearrangement joins TRBV5-1 to TRBJ2-1; TRBD1 matches 8 bases. V shed 3 bases and J 4 bases; nucleotides not matched to a gene: 12. The CDR3 has 17 residues. Looked up from germline, CDR1 is SGHRS and CDR2 is YFSETQ. The CDR3 DNA reads TGCGCCAGCAGCTGGGGGCCCGGGACAGGCCGATACAATGAGCAGTTCTTC. It is translated as CASSWGPGTGRYNEQFF.

This clone was seen a handful of times. The chain couples TRBV28 to TRBJ2-1, with TRBD2 matching 16 bases. Germline trimming cut 5 bases from V and 6 bases from J; bases unmatched to any gene: 10. Germline CDR1 is MDHEN and CDR2 is SYDVKM. The CDR3 loop spans 18 amino acids. The CDR3 DNA sequence: TGTGCCAGCAGTCCATTACCGGGACTAGCGGGAGGGGTCAATGAGCAGTTCTTC. This gives the protein CASSPLPGLAGGVNEQFF.

The J gene is TRBJ1-5, the V gene TRBV10-3, with unresolved D. CDR1 is ENHRY, CDR2 SYGVKD, per germline. The germline V and J ends were trimmed by 2 bases and 0 bases, with 8 bases remaining between them. There are 15 residues in the CDR3. CDR3 nucleotide sequence: TGTGCCATCAGTGAGGGCGGGCTTAGCAATCAGCCCCAGCATTTT. Translated, it gives CAISEGGLSNQPQHF.

The chain has TRBV5-1 and TRBJ2-5, with a weak D call TRBD1 (6 bases). Trimming left V 4 bases short and J 6 bases short, with 16 bases between. CDR3 size: 14 residues. Germline loops: CDR1 SGHRS, CDR2 YFSETQ. The CDR3 region is CASSQTGRGKTQYF. CDR3 DNA: TGCGCCAGCAGCCAGACAGGTAGAGGAAAGACCCAGTACTTC.

The V gene is TRBV5-5, the J gene TRBJ1-4; 7 bases line up with TRBD1. The CDR3 has 14 residues. Trimming took 2 bases from V and 7 from J; bases not matched to a gene: 5. Looked up from germline, CDR1 is SGHKS and CDR2 is YYEKEE (reference sequence). The CDR3 loop reads CASSFSGGVEKLFF. DNA for the CDR3: TGTGCCAGCAGCTTTTCAGGGGGAGTTGAAAAACTGTTTTTT.

The chain has TRBV6-6 and TRBJ1-1; D gene unclear. The germline gives CDR1 MNHNY, CDR2 SVGAGI (reference sequence). V was shortened by 7 bases and J by 0 bases, with 12 bases between the two germline ends. The CDR3 is made up of 14 amino acids. The CDR3 region is CASTKQLLNTEAFF. The CDR3 region has the DNA TGTGCCAGCACTAAACAGTTGTTGAACACTGAAGCTTTCTTT.

V gene TRBV19 combines with J gene TRBJ2-3; D unresolved. V was trimmed by 3 bases and J by 2 bases, leaving 9 bases between them. The CDR3 is 14 amino acids. In germline, CDR1 is LNHDA, CDR2 SQIVND (reference sequence). This CDR3 reads CASSIELHTDTQYF. The CDR3 region has the DNA TGTGCCAGTAGTATTGAACTTCACACAGATACGCAGTATTTT.

The chain combines TRBV3-1 (or the pseudogene TRBV3-2) with TRBJ2-3, with 9 bases matching TRBD2. The V segment lost 5 bases and the J segment 4 bases; nucleotides outside the gene matches: 4. CDR3 length: 14 residues. CDR1 LGHDT and CDR2 YNNKEL come from the germline V gene (reference sequence). The DNA of the CDR3 is TGTGCCAGCAGCTATAGCGGGAGTCCAGATACGCAGTATTTT. Translating it yields CASSYSGSPDTQYF.

The chain has TRBV2 and TRBJ2-1; TRBD2 matches at 10 bases. V shed 3 bases, J shed 7 bases, and the junction held 12 bases outside the gene matches. There are 17 residues in the CDR3. Germline CDR1 SNHLY, CDR2 FYNNEI. CDR3 DNA sequence: TGTGCCAGCAGTGAGAGCCCGTCTAGCGGGAGTGTAAATGAGCAGTTCTTC. It encodes CASSESPSSGSVNEQFF. The variable domain in full, completed from reference TRBV2 and TRBJ2-1, reads EPEVTQTPSHQVTQMGQEVILRCVPISNHLYFYWYRQILGQKVEFLVSFYNNEISEKSEIFDDQFSVERPDGSNFTLKIRSTKLEDSAMYFCASSESPSSGSVNEQFFGPGTRLTVL.

V and J are TRBV30 and TRBJ1-2; no clear D. V dropped 3 bases and J dropped 7 bases, with 18 bases sitting between them. Germline V gene data show CDR1 as GTSNPN and CDR2 as SVGIG (reference sequence). The CDR3 loop spans 14 amino acids. The CDR3, as DNA: TGTGCCTGGAGGGAAAGGAGGTTTGGAGGTGGCTACACCTTC. This codes for CAWRERRFGGGYTF.

The chain couples TRBV12-3 or TRBV12-4 to TRBJ2-5; D is undetermined. This CDR3 comprises 11 residues. The germline V and J ends were trimmed by 6 bases and 4 bases, with 6 bases remaining between them. CDR3 in amino acids: CASSFLETQYF. Written as DNA, the CDR3 is TGTGCCAGCAGCTTCTTAGAGACCCAGTACTTC.

The chain links TRBV2 to TRBJ2-5; no definite D call. The CDR3 is 11 residues long. The germline V and J ends were trimmed by 6 bases and 7 bases, with 9 bases remaining between them. Germline V gene data show CDR1 as SNHLY and CDR2 as FYNNEI. The DNA for the CDR3 is TGTGCCAGCAGCTCTCTAGGGACCCAGTACTTC. It encodes CASSSLGTQYF. Supplemented by reference TRBV2 and TRBJ2-5, the full variable domain reads EPEVTQTPSHQVTQMGQEVILRCVPISNHLYFYWYRQILGQKVEFLVSFYNNEISEKSEIFDDQFSVERPDGSNFTLKIRSTKLEDSAMYFCASSSLGTQYFGPGTRLLVL.

The chain links TRBV5-4 to TRBJ1-1; 12 bases are a match to TRBD1. The germline gives CDR1 SGHNT, CDR2 YYREEE (reference sequence). The junction had 8 bases not matched to a gene; V was cut back by 4 bases and J by 7 bases. The CDR3 has 15 residues. The CDR3 region has the DNA TGTGCCAGCAGCATCCCCGGGACAGGGGGCAGTGAAGCTTTCTTT. This sequence encodes CASSIPGTGGSEAFF.

The chain carries TRBV6-5 and TRBJ2-7, with D maybe TRBD2 (6 bases). CDR1 is MNHEY and CDR2 is SVGAGI in the germline V gene. This CDR3 spans 13 amino acids. V was pared by 10 bases and J by 3 bases, with 16 bases between. The CDR3: CAISPGRHYEQYF. In DNA form, the CDR3 reads TGTGCCATTTCACCAGGGAGGCACTACGAGCAGTACTTC.

In this sample, this clone turned up once. The identical CDR3 is also encoded by other nucleotide sequences in the sample. The gene calls are TRBV24-1 and TRBJ2-5; the D is unclear. This CDR3 has 13 amino acids. Trimming shortened V by 4 bases and J by 0 bases, and 5 bases separated the two germline ends. Germline V gene lookup returns CDR1 KGHDR and CDR2 SFDVKD. CDR3 amino acids: CATSDPNQETQYF. In nucleotides, the CDR3 is TGTGCCACCAGTGACCCTAACCAAGAGACCCAGTACTTC.

The chain links TRBV28 to TRBJ2-3, with TRBD2 identical over 8 bases. CDR3 size: 15 residues. Trimming at V came to 3 bases and at J to 6 bases, leaving 8 bases not matched to a gene. Germline V gene data show CDR1 as MDHEN and CDR2 as SYDVKM. The CDR3 here is CASSFALAGTDTQYF. CDR3 nucleotide sequence: TGTGCCAGCAGTTTTGCCTTAGCGGGAACCGATACGCAGTATTTT.